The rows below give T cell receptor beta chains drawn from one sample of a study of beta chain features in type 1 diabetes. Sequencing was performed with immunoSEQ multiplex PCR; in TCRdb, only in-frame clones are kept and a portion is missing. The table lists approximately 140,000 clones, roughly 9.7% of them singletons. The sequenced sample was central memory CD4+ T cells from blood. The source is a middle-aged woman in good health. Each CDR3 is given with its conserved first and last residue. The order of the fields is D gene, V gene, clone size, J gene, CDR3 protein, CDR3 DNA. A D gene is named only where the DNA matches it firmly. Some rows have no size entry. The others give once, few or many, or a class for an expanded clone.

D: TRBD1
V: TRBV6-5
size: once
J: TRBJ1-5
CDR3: CASSAGQAIGQPQHF
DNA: TGTGCCAGCAGTGCGGGACAGGCTATCGGTCAGCCCCAGCATTTT

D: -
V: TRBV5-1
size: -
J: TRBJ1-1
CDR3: CASSDDAGPQGFF
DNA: TGCGCCAGCAGCGACGACGCAGGCCCACAAGGTTTCTTT

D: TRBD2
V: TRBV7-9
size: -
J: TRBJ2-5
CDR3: CASTGGIQETQYF
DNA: TGTGCCAGCACGGGGGGGATTCAAGAGACCCAGTACTTC

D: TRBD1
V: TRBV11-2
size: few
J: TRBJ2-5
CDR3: CASSTAGQGSGETQYF
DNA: TGTGCCAGCAGCACGGCGGGACAGGGGAGCGGAGAGACCCAGTACTTC

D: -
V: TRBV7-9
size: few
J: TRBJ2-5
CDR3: CASSLPGETQYF
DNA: TGTGCCAGCAGCTTACCGGGTGAGACCCAGTACTTC

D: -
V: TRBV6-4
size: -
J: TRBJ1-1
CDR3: CASKEGMNTEAFF
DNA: TGTGCCAGTAAAGAGGGCATGAACACTGAAGCTTTCTTT

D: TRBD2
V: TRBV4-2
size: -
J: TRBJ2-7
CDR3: CASSQESSGGLLPYGQYF
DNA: TGTGCCAGCAGCCAAGAAAGTAGCGGGGGGCTGCTCCCCTACGGGCAGTACTTC

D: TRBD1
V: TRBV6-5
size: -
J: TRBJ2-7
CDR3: CASSYGTGAYEQYF
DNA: TGTGCCAGCAGTTACGGAACAGGGGCCTACGAGCAGTACTTC

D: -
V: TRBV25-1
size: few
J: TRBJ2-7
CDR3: CASSEGGASYEQYF
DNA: TGTGCCAGCAGTGAAGGGGGGGCTTCCTACGAGCAGTACTTC

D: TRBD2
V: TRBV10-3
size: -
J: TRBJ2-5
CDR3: CAIRKTSGEQEAQYF
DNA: TGTGCCATCAGGAAAACTAGCGGGGAACAAGAGGCCCAGTACTTC

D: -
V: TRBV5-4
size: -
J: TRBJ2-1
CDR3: CASSQTYNEQFF
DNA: TGTGCCAGCAGCCAAACATACAATGAGCAGTTCTTC

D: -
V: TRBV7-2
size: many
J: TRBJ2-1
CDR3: CASSLDGASSYNEQFF
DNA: TGTGCCAGCAGCTTAGATGGGGCTTCCTCCTACAATGAGCAGTTCTTC

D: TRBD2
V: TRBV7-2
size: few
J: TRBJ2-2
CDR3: CASSRTSGNTGELFF
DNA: TGTGCCAGCAGCCGGACTAGCGGGAACACCGGGGAGCTGTTTTTT

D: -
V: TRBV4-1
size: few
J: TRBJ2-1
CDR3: CASSLRGGAYNEQFF
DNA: TGCGCCAGCAGCCTTCGTGGCGGGGCCTACAATGAGCAGTTCTTC

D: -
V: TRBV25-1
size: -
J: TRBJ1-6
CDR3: CASSGGGGGWSPLHF
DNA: TGTGCCAGCAGTGGAGGTGGTGGGGGCTGGTCACCCCTCCACTTT

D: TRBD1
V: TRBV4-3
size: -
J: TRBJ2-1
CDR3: CASSHLTGDEQFF
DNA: TGCGCCAGCAGCCACCTAACAGGGGATGAGCAGTTCTTC

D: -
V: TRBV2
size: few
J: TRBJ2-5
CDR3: CASSEFRRETQYF
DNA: TGTGCCAGCAGTGAATTCCGGAGGGAGACCCAGTACTTC

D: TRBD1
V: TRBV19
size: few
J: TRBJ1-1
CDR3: CASSILQGAGNTEAFF
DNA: TGTGCCAGTAGTATCCTGCAGGGGGCGGGGAACACTGAAGCTTTCTTT

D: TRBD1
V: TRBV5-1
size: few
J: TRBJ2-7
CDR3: CASSLGGTGGASPYEQYF
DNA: TGCGCCAGCAGCTTGGGGGGGACAGGGGGCGCTTCCCCCTACGAGCAGTACTTC

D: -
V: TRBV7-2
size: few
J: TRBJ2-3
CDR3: CASSGGASGTDTQYF
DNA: TGTGCCAGCAGCGGCGGGGCTAGCGGCACAGATACGCAGTATTTT

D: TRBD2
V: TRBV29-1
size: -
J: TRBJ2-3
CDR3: CSVSGGTGVTDTQYF
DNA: TGCAGCGTTTCGGGAGGGACTGGAGTCACAGATACGCAGTATTTT

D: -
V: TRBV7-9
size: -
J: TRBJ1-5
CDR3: CASSSDGKGNQPQHF
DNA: TGTGCCAGCAGCTCCGACGGGAAGGGCAATCAGCCCCAGCATTTT

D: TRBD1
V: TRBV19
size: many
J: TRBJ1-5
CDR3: CASKFRGQGNSNQPQHF
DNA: TGTGCCAGTAAGTTCCGGGGACAGGGGAACAGCAATCAGCCCCAGCATTTT

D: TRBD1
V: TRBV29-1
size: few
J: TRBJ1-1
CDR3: CSGNRGNRETEAFF
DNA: TGCAGCGGCAACAGGGGGAACAGGGAGACTGAAGCTTTCTTT

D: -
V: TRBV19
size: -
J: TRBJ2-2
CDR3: CASSMVAVNTGELFF
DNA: TGTGCCAGTAGTATGGTTGCAGTGAACACCGGGGAGCTGTTTTTT

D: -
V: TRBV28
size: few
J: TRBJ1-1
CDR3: CASSEEDRNTEAFF
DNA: TGTGCCAGCAGTGAGGAGGACAGAAACACTGAAGCTTTCTTT

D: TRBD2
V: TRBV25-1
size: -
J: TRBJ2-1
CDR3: CASSDARGGALNEQFF
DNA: TGTGCCAGCAGCGACGCCCGGGGGGGAGCTTTGAATGAGCAGTTCTTC

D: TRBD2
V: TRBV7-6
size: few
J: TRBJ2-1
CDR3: CASSLERAGGNNEQFF
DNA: TGTGCCAGCAGCTTAGAGCGGGCGGGGGGAAACAATGAGCAGTTCTTC

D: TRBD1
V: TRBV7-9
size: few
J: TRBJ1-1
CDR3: CASSFGTGTEAFF
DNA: TGTGCCAGCAGCTTCGGGACAGGCACTGAAGCTTTCTTT

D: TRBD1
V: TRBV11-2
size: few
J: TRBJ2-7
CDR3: CASSPRDSRASYEQYF
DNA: TGTGCCAGCAGCCCTAGGGACAGCCGGGCCTCCTACGAGCAGTACTTC

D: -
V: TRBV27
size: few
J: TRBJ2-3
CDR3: CASSLGGSRTDTQYF
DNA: TGTGCCAGCAGTTTGGGGGGTTCGAGGACAGATACGCAGTATTTT

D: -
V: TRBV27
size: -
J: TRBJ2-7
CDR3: CASRAQGTYEQYF
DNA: TGTGCCAGCAGAGCACAGGGAACCTACGAGCAGTACTTC

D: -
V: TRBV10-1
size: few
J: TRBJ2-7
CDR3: CASSRQGGYEQYF
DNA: TGCGCCAGCTCTCGGCAGGGCGGCTACGAGCAGTACTTC

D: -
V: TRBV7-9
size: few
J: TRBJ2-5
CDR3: CASSLYSQETQYF
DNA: TGTGCCAGCAGCTTGTACAGCCAAGAGACCCAGTACTTC

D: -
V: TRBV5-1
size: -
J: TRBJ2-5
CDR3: CASSLGQFSYF
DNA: TGCGCCAGCAGCTTGGGACAGTTTAGTTACTTC

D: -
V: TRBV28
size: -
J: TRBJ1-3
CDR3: CASSFRGAYGNTIYF
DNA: TGTGCCAGCAGTTTCAGGGGCGCGTATGGAAACACCATATATTTT

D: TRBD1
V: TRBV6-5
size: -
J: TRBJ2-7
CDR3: CASGQGRREQYF
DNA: TGTGCCAGCGGACAGGGGCGTCGGGAGCAGTACTTC

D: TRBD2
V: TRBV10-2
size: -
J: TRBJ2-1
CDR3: CASSRLAGGNEQFF
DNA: TGCGCCAGCAGTCGGCTAGCGGGGGGAAATGAGCAGTTCTTC

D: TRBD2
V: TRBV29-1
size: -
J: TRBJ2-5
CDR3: CSVRTSGGAGETQYF
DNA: TGCAGCGTTCGGACTAGCGGGGGTGCCGGAGAGACCCAGTACTTC

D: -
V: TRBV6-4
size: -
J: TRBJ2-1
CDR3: CASSAQGEQFF
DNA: TGTGCCAGCAGTGCCCAGGGTGAGCAGTTCTTC

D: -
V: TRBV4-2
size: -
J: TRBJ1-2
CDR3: CASSQEATEPNYGYTF
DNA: TGTGCCAGCAGCCAAGAGGCCACAGAACCTAACTATGGCTACACCTTC

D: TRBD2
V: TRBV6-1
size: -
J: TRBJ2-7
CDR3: CASSEVSGGASSYEQYF
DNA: TGTGCCAGCAGTGAAGTTAGCGGGGGGGCGAGCTCCTACGAGCAGTACTTC

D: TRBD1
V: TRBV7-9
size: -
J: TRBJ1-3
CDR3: CASSAGGSGNTIYF
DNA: TGTGCCAGCAGCGCAGGGGGCTCTGGAAACACCATATATTTT

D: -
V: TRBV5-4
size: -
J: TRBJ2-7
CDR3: CAATETDSYEQYF
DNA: TGTGCAGCAACCGAGACAGACTCCTACGAGCAGTACTTC

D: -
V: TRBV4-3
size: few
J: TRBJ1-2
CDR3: CASSQDLLAGVGYGYTF
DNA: TGCGCCAGCAGCCAAGATCTCCTCGCGGGGGTGGGGTATGGCTACACCTTC

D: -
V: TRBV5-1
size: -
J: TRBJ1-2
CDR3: CASSLVREANGYTF
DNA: TGCGCCAGCAGCTTGGTGAGGGAAGCGAATGGCTACACCTTC

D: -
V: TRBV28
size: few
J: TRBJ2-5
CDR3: CASSFLRQPRTQYF
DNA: TGTGCCAGCAGTTTTCTGAGGCAGCCCAGGACCCAGTACTTC

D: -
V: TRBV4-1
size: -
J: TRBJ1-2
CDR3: CASSQETGTGYGYTF
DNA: TGCGCCAGCAGCCAAGAAACAGGGACCGGGTATGGCTACACCTTC